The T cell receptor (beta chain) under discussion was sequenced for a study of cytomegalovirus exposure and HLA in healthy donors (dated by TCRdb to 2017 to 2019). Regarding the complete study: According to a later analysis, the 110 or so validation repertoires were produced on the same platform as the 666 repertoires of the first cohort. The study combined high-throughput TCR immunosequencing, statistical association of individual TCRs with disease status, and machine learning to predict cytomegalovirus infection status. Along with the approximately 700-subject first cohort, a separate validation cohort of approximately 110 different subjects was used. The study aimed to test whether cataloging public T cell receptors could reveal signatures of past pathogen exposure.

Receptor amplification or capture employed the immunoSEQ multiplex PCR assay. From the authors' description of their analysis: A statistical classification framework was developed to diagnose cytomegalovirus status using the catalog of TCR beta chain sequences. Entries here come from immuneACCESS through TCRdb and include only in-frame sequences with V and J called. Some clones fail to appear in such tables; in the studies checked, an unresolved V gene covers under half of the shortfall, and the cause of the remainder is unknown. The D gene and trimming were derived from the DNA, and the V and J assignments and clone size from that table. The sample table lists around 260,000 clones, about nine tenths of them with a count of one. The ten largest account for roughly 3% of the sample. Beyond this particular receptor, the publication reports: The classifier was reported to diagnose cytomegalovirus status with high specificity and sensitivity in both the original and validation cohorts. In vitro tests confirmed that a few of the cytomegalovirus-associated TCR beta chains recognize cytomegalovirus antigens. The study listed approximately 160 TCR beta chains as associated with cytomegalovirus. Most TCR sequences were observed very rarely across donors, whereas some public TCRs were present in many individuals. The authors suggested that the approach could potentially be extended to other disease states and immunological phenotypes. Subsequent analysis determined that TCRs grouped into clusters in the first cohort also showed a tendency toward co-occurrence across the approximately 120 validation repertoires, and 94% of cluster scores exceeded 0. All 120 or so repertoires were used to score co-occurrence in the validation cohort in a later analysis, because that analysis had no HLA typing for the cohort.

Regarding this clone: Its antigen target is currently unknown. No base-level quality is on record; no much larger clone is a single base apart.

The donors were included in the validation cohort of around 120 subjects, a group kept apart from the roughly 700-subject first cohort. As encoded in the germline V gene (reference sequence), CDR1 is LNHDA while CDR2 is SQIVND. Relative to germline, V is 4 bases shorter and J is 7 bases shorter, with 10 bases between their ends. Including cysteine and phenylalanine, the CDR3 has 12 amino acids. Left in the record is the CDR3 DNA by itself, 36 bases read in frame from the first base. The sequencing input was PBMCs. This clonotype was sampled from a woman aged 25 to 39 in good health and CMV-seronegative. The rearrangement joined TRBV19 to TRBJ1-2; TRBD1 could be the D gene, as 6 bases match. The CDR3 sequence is CASSTGTLGYTF. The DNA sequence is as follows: TGTGCCAGTAGTACCGGGACACTTGGCTACACCTTC.